A single sample gave rise to the 30 T cell receptor beta chains below, sequenced in a study of regulatory T cells in long-lasting Graves disease. Through Arm-PCR of CDR3 regions and iRepertoire HTBI primers, TCR beta libraries were built. One entry per CDR3 protein, called by TCRdb with MiXCR from the multiplex PCR reads. Of 300,000 to 500,000 distinct CDR3 sequences in the sample, around 20% are singletons; the top ten hold about a fifth. The time point here: persistent/refractory GD, antithyroid drugs over 5 years with positive TRAb. The authors made the TCR library using RNA they extracted from PBMCs. The specimen was peripheral blood mononuclear cells (PBMCs), collected when the disease was refractory, from a patient treated with antithyroid drugs. All receptors come from a female donor with Graves disease.

This clonotype was seen many times. The chain recombines TRBV2 with TRBJ1-2; no clear D gene. Per germline, CDR1 SNHLY and CDR2 FYNNEI. The CDR3 length is 12 residues. Deletions cut 5 bases from V and 3 bases from J, with 7 bases between. The CDR3 is CASSPDDYGYTF. Here the CDR3 DNA reads TGTGCCAGCAGTCCGGACGACTATGGCTACACCTTC.

The gene calls are TRBV20-1 and TRBJ2-5; D is possibly TRBD1 (6 bases). V was shortened by 2 bases and J by 4 bases, with 17 bases between the two germline ends. CDR3 length: 15 amino acids. Germline lookup yields CDR1 DFQATT and CDR2 SNEGSKA (reference sequence). The CDR3 DNA sequence: TGCAGTGCTAGATCCCCCCAGGGGTTGCCAGAGACCCAGTACTTC. Translated: CSARSPQGLPETQYF.

This clonotype has more than one count but fewer than ten. V and J are TRBV7-3 and TRBJ2-7; TRBD2 matches at 11 bases. The CDR3 has 18 residues. The junction had 19 bases not matched to a gene; V was cut back by 7 bases and J by 5 bases. Germline loops: CDR1 SGHTA, CDR2 FQGTGA. The CDR3 sequence is CASNPFVNPSGRIDEQYF. DNA of the CDR3: TGTGCCAGCAACCCATTTGTAAACCCTAGCGGGAGGATAGACGAGCAGTACTTC.

This chain joins TRBV3-1 and TRBJ2-7, with unresolved D. Per germline, CDR1 LGHDT and CDR2 YNNKEL (reference sequence). Deletions cut 0 bases from V and 9 bases from J, with 21 bases between. The CDR3 is made up of 16 amino acids. The CDR3 sequence is CASSQDKTEIAWGQYF. DNA for the CDR3: TGTGCCAGCAGCCAAGATAAGACGGAGATAGCATGGGGGCAGTACTTC.

The V gene is TRBV9, the J gene TRBJ1-1; perhaps TRBD1 as D (6 bases). With 3 bases removed from V and 2 bases from J, the gap between germline ends came to 11 bases. This CDR3 contains 14 residues. Germline CDR1 SGDLS, CDR2 YYNGEE. In nucleotides, the CDR3 is TGTGCCAGCAGCGCACAGGGTATAAACACTGAAGCTTTCTTT. This translates into CASSAQGINTEAFF.

This clonotype was observed at least ten times. The rearrangement uses TRBV20-1 and TRBJ2-7; D tentatively reads TRBD1 or TRBD2 (5 bases each). The ends were cut back, 0 bases at V and 3 bases at J, with 21 bases in the middle. The CDR3 spans 17 residues. Germline V gene data show CDR1 as DFQATT and CDR2 as SNEGSKA (reference sequence). The chain's CDR3 is CSARDSEGPRDNYEQYF. The CDR3 nucleotides read TGCAGTGCTAGAGATTCCGAGGGACCTCGAGATAACTACGAGCAGTACTTC.

The table lists this clonotype with many counts. The chain couples TRBV28 to TRBJ2-4, with D possibly TRBD1 on 6 matching bases. Trimming took 6 bases from V and 8 from J, leaving 20 bases between them. The CDR3 totals 15 residues. Germline V gene data show CDR1 as MDHEN and CDR2 as SYDVKM. The CDR3 DNA sequence: TGTGCCAGCAGGGACAGCCGCTTTGCTGGGGACATTCAGTACTTC. It specifies CASRDSRFAGDIQYF.

In its sample, this clonotype was seen many times. The rearrangement joins TRBV24-1 to TRBJ1-2; D gene uncertain. Per the germline V gene, CDR1 is KGHDR and CDR2 is SFDVKD. The CDR3 is 13 amino acids. The V end was cut by 3 bases, the J end by 3 bases, with 7 bases between. CDR3 region: CATSDQEYYGYTF. The CDR3 DNA is TGTGCCACCAGTGATCAAGAGTACTATGGCTACACCTTC.

The genes are TRBV5-1 and TRBJ1-2; 8 bases match TRBD1. Looked up from germline, CDR1 is SGHRS and CDR2 is YFSETQ. This CDR3 has 14 amino acids. Losses at the gene ends were 3 bases for V and 3 bases for J; bases not matched to a gene: 4. The CDR3, as DNA: TGCGCCAGCAGCTCCAGGGGGCCGGACTATGGCTACACCTTC. Translation: CASSSRGPDYGYTF.

With regard to this clonotype: The junction departs from the called germline gene at one end, perhaps through a read error. The rearrangement links TRBV5-1 to TRBJ2-4; D call uncertain. This CDR3 contains 14 residues. From germline, CDR1 is SGHRS and CDR2 YFSETQ. This CDR3 is CAGSLDPAQNIQYF. In DNA, the CDR3 is TGCGCCGGCAGCTTGGACCCGGCCCAAAACATTCAGTACTTC. The variable domain in full, completed from reference TRBV5-1 and TRBJ2-4, reads KAGVTQTPRYLIKTRGQQVTLSCSPISGHRSVSWYQQTPGQGLQFLFEYFSETQRNKGNFPGRFSGRQFSNSRSEMNVSTLELGDSALYLCAGSLDPAQNIQYFGAGTRLSVL.

This clonotype was counted many times. The chain employs TRBV28 and TRBJ1-2; weak D call: TRBD1 (5 bases). CDR1 is MDHEN and CDR2 is SYDVKM in the germline V gene. The CDR3 spans 14 residues. V lost 2 bases and J lost 0, with 7 bases in between. CDR3 bases: TGTGCCAGCAGTTTAGGGGGAGCTAACTATGGCTACACCTTC. This sequence encodes CASSLGGANYGYTF.

V gene TRBV9 combines with J gene TRBJ2-1; 11 bases map to TRBD2. CDR3 size: 18 residues. V trimming: 3 bases; J trimming: 1 base; junction bases outside the gene matches: 9. Germline lookup yields CDR1 SGDLS and CDR2 YYNGEE. CDR3 bases: TGTGCCAGCAGCGCAGTAGTCACTAGCGGGAGATCCTACAATGAGCAGTTCTTC. Translated: CASSAVVTSGRSYNEQFF.

In the case of this clonotype: This may be a read error: a much more frequent sequence differs by one nucleotide. This chain links TRBV28 with TRBJ2-7; D unresolved. There are 14 residues in the CDR3. Germline CDR1 MDHEN, CDR2 SYDVKM. V lost 5 bases, J lost 3 bases, and 14 bases lay in between. CDR3 amino acids: CASSPTDIGYEQYF. The CDR3 nucleotides read TGTGCCAGCAGTCCGACCGACATAGGCTACGAGCAGTACTTC.

In its sample, this clonotype was seen many times. The chain recombines TRBV11-2 with TRBJ2-7, with D possibly called TRBD1 or TRBD2 (5 bases each). Trimming took off 5 bases at V and 0 bases at J, with 17 bases between the two ends. This CDR3 spans 16 amino acids. Germline lookup yields CDR1 SGHAT and CDR2 FQNNGV. Written as DNA, the CDR3 is TGTGCCAGCAGCACTCCCCGGGACGTATCCTCCTACGAGCAGTACTTC. This encodes CASSTPRDVSSYEQYF.

This clonotype occurred many times. The chain recombines TRBV27 with TRBJ1-2; possibly TRBD1 for D (5 bases). V was clipped by 5 bases and J by 2 bases, with 12 bases between them. The CDR3 is 14 residues long. Germline loops: CDR1 MNHEY, CDR2 SMNVEV (reference sequence). In nucleotides, the CDR3 is TGTGCCAGCAGTACCTCTTGGGGGAACTATGGCTACACCTTC. Translated: CASSTSWGNYGYTF.

This clonotype came up once. The chain combines TRBV7-8 with TRBJ1-1, with D possibly TRBD1 on 5 matching bases. The CDR3 spans 13 residues. Per the germline V gene, CDR1 is SGHVS and CDR2 is FQNEAQ. V lost 8 bases and J lost 0, with 10 bases in between. In nucleotides, the CDR3 is TGTGCCAGCTCTCGCAGGGTGAACACTGAAGCTTTCTTT. It is translated as CASSRRVNTEAFF.

This clonotype appeared a few times. The chain recombines TRBV10-2 with TRBJ2-4; 9 nucleotides match TRBD1. The germline V gene has CDR1 WSHSY and CDR2 SAAADI. The CDR3 is 16 amino acids. Losses at the gene ends were 6 bases for V and 0 bases for J; bases not matched to a gene: 6. CDR3 sequence (DNA): TGCGCCAGCAGGAACAGACAGGGGGAAGCCAAAAACATTCAGTACTTC. It encodes CASRNRQGEAKNIQYF.

The J gene is TRBJ1-5, the V gene TRBV28; no definite D call. Germline-derived CDR1 and CDR2 are MDHEN and SYDVKM. Deletions cut 3 bases from V and 8 bases from J, with 17 bases between. This CDR3 spans 15 amino acids. This CDR3 is CASSLDLGPRKPQHF. CDR3 DNA sequence: TGTGCCAGCAGTTTGGATCTAGGGCCACGGAAGCCCCAGCATTTT.

The table lists this clonotype with many counts. The chain carries TRBV11-1 and TRBJ2-4, with 10 nucleotides matching TRBD1. The CDR3 length is 16 residues. Germline V gene lookup returns CDR1 SGHAT and CDR2 FQDESV (reference sequence). With 5 bases clipped from V and 6 bases from J, the junction kept 10 bases outside the gene matches. CDR3: CASSPATGGRSNIQYF. The CDR3 DNA reads TGTGCCAGCAGCCCGGCGACAGGGGGCCGTTCAAACATTCAGTACTTC.

V and J are TRBV27 and TRBJ2-1; TRBD2 matches 7 bases. Germline values: CDR1 MNHEY, CDR2 SMNVEV (reference sequence). The CDR3 consists of 14 residues. The V segment lost 4 bases and the J segment 2 bases; nucleotides outside the gene matches: 2. CDR3 residues: CASSSAGPYNEQFF. The CDR3 region has the DNA TGTGCCAGCAGTTCAGCGGGACCCTACAATGAGCAGTTCTTC.

At least ten counts were recorded for this clonotype. This chain's CDR3 is CASSHSGGGETQYF. In nucleotides, the CDR3 is TGTGCCAGCAGCCACTCGGGGGGGGGAGAGACCCAGTACTTC. The chain joins TRBV7-9 to TRBJ2-5; the match to TRBD2 covers 8 bases. Germline V gives CDR1 SEHNR, CDR2 FQNEAQ (reference sequence). The CDR3 has 14 amino acids. V gave up 5 bases and J gave up 4 bases; unmatched junction bases: 6.

This clonotype was seen only a few times. This rearrangement joins TRBV7-3 to TRBJ1-1; D may be TRBD1 (5 bases). This CDR3 spans 13 amino acids. V was shortened by 5 bases and J by 4 bases, with 11 bases between the two germline ends. Germline CDR1 and CDR2: SGHTA and FQGTGA. This CDR3 is CASSTTGTTEAFF. In nucleotides, the CDR3 is TGTGCCAGCAGCACCACGGGGACCACTGAAGCTTTCTTT.

The chain couples TRBV6-4 to TRBJ1-5; possibly TRBD1 for D (6 bases). CDR1 and CDR2 (germline): MRHNA, SNTAGT. CDR3 length: 13 amino acids. V dropped 6 bases and J dropped 3 bases, with 9 bases sitting between them. This chain's CDR3 is CASRDSHNQPQHF. CDR3 in DNA: TGTGCCAGCAGGGACAGTCACAATCAGCCCCAGCATTTT.

This clonotype was seen at least ten times. The chain combines TRBV12-3 or TRBV12-4 with TRBJ1-2; possible D gene TRBD1, 5 bases. The CDR3 loop spans 11 amino acids. V was clipped by 3 bases and J by 10 bases, with 9 bases between them. CDR3 in amino acids: CASSFGQYYTF. Written as DNA, the CDR3 is TGTGCCAGCAGTTTCGGACAATACTACACCTTC.

On this clonotype: The junction does not match germline at one end; this may be a read error. The rearrangement uses TRBV12-3 or TRBV12-4 and TRBJ1-3, with D possibly being TRBD1 (5 bases). The CDR3 is made up of 16 amino acids. The DNA for the CDR3 is TGTACCAGCAGTTTTTGGGGACCGAACTCTGGAAACACCATATATTTT. It codes for CTSSFWGPNSGNTIYF.

A few counts support this clonotype. J is TRBJ1-2 and V is TRBV13; weak D call: TRBD1 (5 bases). CDR1 PRHDT and CDR2 FYEKMQ come from the germline V gene (reference sequence). Between the trimmed V and J ends, which lost 0 bases and 8 bases, there was a span of 31 bases. The CDR3 is made up of 20 amino acids. CDR3 amino acids: CASSLGLSLVFGTDHLGYTF. The CDR3 DNA reads TGTGCCAGCAGCTTAGGCCTAAGCTTAGTGTTCGGGACCGACCATCTCGGCTACACCTTC. Full variable domain (missing parts from reference TRBV13 and TRBJ1-2): AAGVIQSPRHLIKEKRETATLKCYPIPRHDTVYWYQQGPGQDPQFLISFYEKMQSDKGSIPDRFSAQQFSDYHSELNMSSLELGDSALYFCASSLGLSLVFGTDHLGYTFGSGTRLTVV.

J is TRBJ2-7 and V is TRBV14, with D hard to call. V was trimmed by 0 bases and J by 6 bases, leaving 9 bases between them. The CDR3 covers 13 residues. Per the germline V gene, CDR1 is SGHDN and CDR2 is FVKESK. CDR3 sequence: CASSQDPGREQYF. CDR3 DNA: TGTGCCAGCAGCCAAGACCCCGGACGCGAGCAGTACTTC. The variable domain in full, with the rest retrieved from reference TRBV14 and TRBJ2-7, is EAGVTQFPSHSVIEKGQTVTLRCDPISGHDNLYWYRRVMGKEIKFLLHFVKESKQDESGMPNNRFLAERTGGTYSTLKVQPAELEDSGVYFCASSQDPGREQYFGPGTRLTVT.

The chain carries TRBV29-1 and TRBJ2-3; no firm D call. Germline V gene sequence: CDR1 SQVTM, CDR2 ANQGSEA. The CDR3 consists of 12 residues. Trimming took off 2 bases at V and 8 bases at J, with 11 bases between the two ends. CDR3 residues: CSVEQTAGTQYF. In DNA, the CDR3 is TGCAGCGTTGAACAGACTGCTGGTACGCAGTATTTT.

The chain joins TRBV6-1 to TRBJ1-2; TRBD1 agrees at 7 bases. V lost 10 bases, J lost 0 bases, and 8 bases stayed unmatched. The CDR3 consists of 14 residues. Germline assignment: CDR1 MNHNS and CDR2 SASEGT. CDR3 in amino acids: CATGDRQANYGYTF. CDR3 bases: TGTGCCACAGGGGACAGACAAGCTAACTATGGCTACACCTTC.

This clonotype was counted only a few times. The V and J genes are TRBV12-5 and TRBJ1-5, with D possibly TRBD1 on 6 matching bases. V was shortened by 1 base and J by 4 bases, with 20 bases between the two germline ends. This CDR3 has 18 amino acids. From germline, CDR1 is LGHNT and CDR2 FRNRAP. In DNA, the CDR3 is TGTGCTAGTGGTTTGGACCAAAGGGCCGGGACACGTAATCAGCCCCAGCATTTT. It is translated as CASGLDQRAGTRNQPQHF.